This T cell receptor (beta chain) came from a study of a mutant IDH1 vaccine in newly diagnosed glioma (dated by TCRdb to the early 2020s). With regard to the full study: Of the roughly 31 treated patients, roughly 60% were male and approximately 40% were female, and the mean age was roughly 38 years. Prior to enrollment, standard therapy consisting of radiotherapy alone, temozolomide alone, or radiochemotherapy with temozolomide had been administered to patients, with the combination being received by most patients. Peripheral blood was drawn at six visits: V03 (baseline), V05, V07, V10, V12 and V13. Longitudinal TCRB deep sequencing was performed for approximately 24 treated patients wherever samples were available for exploratory analyses. General study outcomes and caveats: Immune responses induced by the vaccine were seen in approximately 93% of patients across multiple MHC alleles. No apparent relationship was observed between pseudoprogression and alterations in the top peripheral T cell clonotypes detected by TCRB sequencing. Selection of PBMC samples for TCRB deep sequencing was based on availability. According to the authors, sample limitations meant that analyses of patient blood samples could not be reproduced.

Library generation was performed with the immunoSEQ multiplex PCR assay. Rearranged TCR beta chain sequences were amplified with the hsTCRB Kit following the manufacturer's protocol. Sequencing of TCRB libraries was carried out on an Illumina MiSeq. For the original study's pipeline: The kit vendor's proprietary platform handled demultiplexing, trimming and gene mapping. In TCRdb, the immuneACCESS table is reduced to in-frame sequences with V and J assigned. These tables do not hold every clone; where another copy was compared, an unresolved V gene accounts for under half, and the others remain unexplained. That table furnishes V, J and clone size, whereas the DNA furnished D and trimming. In this sample the table shows 50,000 to 65,000 clones, roughly 80% of which occur a single time. The ten top clones hold nearly 20% of the sample. This clone appeared a few times. The specificity of this receptor is unknown. One base away there is no much larger clone; base qualities are not given.

The CDR3 covers 11 residues, taking in both the cysteine and the phenylalanine. CDR3 DNA is the only sequence kept; it has 33 bases, read in frame from the first base. Cut back by 3 bases and 8 bases, the V and J ends lie 7 bases apart. The germline V gene (reference sequence) specifies SEHNR as CDR1 and FQNEAQ as CDR2. The time point tag for this specimen amounts to: baseline, week 1 (first vaccination visit). The treatment or condition label here, explained by the study, means: pre-vaccination baseline after standard-of-care therapy. Donors had newly diagnosed WHO grade 3 or 4 IDH1-mutant astrocytomas with loss of nuclear ATRX. The samples were drawn from NOA16, a multicentre, single-arm, open-label phase I trial in Germany that tested a mutant IDH1 peptide vaccine in humans for the first time. Visit V03 blood draws served as the baseline sample for immunogenicity testing. Genomic DNA for TCRB sequencing was isolated from EDTA blood with the DNeasy Blood and Tissue Kit.

The chain is assembled from TRBV7-9 and TRBJ1-1; the D segment cannot be called with confidence. The TCR comes from a young man with glioma. The specimen was PBMCs, collected from a glioma patient treated with radiotherapy, temozolomide or both. The CDR3 amino acid sequence is: CASSFVEEAFF. The nucleotides are TGTGCCAGCAGCTTTGTAGAAGAAGCTTTCTTT. The CDR3, completed at both ends by the reference TRBV7-9 and TRBJ1-1 genes, gives the full variable domain DTGVSQNPRHKITKRGQNVTFRCDPISEHNRLYWYRQTLGQGPEFLTYFQNEAQLEKSRLLSDRFSAERPKGSFSTLEIQRTEQGDSAMYLCASSFVEEAFFGQGTRLTVV.